The 2 T cell receptor beta chains presented below share a single source sample, sequenced in a study of blood T cell repertoires in COVID-19 (TCRdb year 2020). Library preparation was by the immunoSEQ multiplex PCR assay. The source is immuneACCESS, and TCRdb retained only in-frame sequences with V and J called. Part of the clones is not carried over; for the studies checked, unresolved V genes explain less than half of this, and the remainder is unexplained. The sample yields approximately 450,000 clones; approximately 92% were counted once. Approximately 1.2% of the sample rests with the top ten. The specimen was PBMCs or T cells enriched from blood (not recorded which). Source of these receptors: a man in his thirties or forties who had recovered from COVID-19.

V usage is TRBV7-2 and J usage is TRBJ1-4; TRBD1 is a possible D gene (6 bases). The CDR3 spans 18 residues. Between the trimmed V and J ends, which lost 0 bases and 5 bases, there was a span of 19 bases. The germline CDR1 and CDR2 sequences are SGHTA and FQGNSA. As DNA, the CDR3 is TGTGCCAGCAGCTTAGCGCGACAGGCCGCCGAGGGGAATGAAAAACTGTTTTTT. Its translation is CASSLARQAAEGNEKLFF.

The V and J genes are TRBV3-1 (or the pseudogene TRBV3-2) and TRBJ2-7; 7 bases agree with TRBD2. The CDR3 runs 17 residues. Germline V lookup: CDR1 LGHDT, CDR2 YNNKEL (reference sequence). With 4 bases clipped from V and 2 bases from J, the junction kept 14 bases outside the gene matches. The CDR3 reads CASSPPAGLGDPYEQYF. The CDR3 DNA sequence: TGTGCCAGCAGCCCTCCCGCTGGACTAGGCGATCCCTACGAGCAGTACTTC.